The T cell receptor (beta chain) under discussion was sequenced for a study of T cells in Graves' hyperthyroidism and ophthalmopathy (dated by TCRdb to about 2019). With regard to the full study: Peripheral blood was collected at initial diagnosis, before any treatment. TCR V-J signatures able to tell the groups apart were searched for in a discovery cohort of approximately 95 patients, of whom around 43 had Graves' ophthalmopathy and around 56 had stable Graves' hyperthyroidism. Whether ophthalmopathy could be predicted prospectively was tested in an independent validation cohort made up of 18 to 20 hyperthyroidism patients plus 17 patients who later progressed to ophthalmopathy. For training and testing, the roughly 97 patients in the discovery cohort were randomly divided in a 7:3 ratio. In six Graves' hyperthyroidism patients, the study also compared T-cell repertoires from thyroid tissue with T-cell repertoires from blood. Following sampling, methimazole starting at 30 mg daily was given to hyperthyroidism patients, and high-dose intravenous methylprednisolone was given to ophthalmopathy patients. According to the paper, TCR Vbeta CDR3 sequencing was carried out on over 130 peripheral blood samples, which came from some 41 ophthalmopathy, around 75 hyperthyroidism and around 17 progressor patients.

Details on this clonotype: Its antigen target is currently unknown. Per-base quality was not reported, and no clone a single base away is much larger than it.

Stable Graves' hyperthyroidism was defined as the absence of progression to ophthalmopathy over 18 months of follow-up. Hyperthyroidism patients were aged 18 to 65 years and newly diagnosed, with disease duration of less than 2 months. The study excluded patients with uncontrolled infections, other autoimmune diseases, pregnancy or lactation. Diagnoses were established on the basis of clinical symptoms, serum thyroxine and TRAb, thyroid ultrasound, and orbital computed tomography. PBMCs were separated from under 11 ml of fresh peripheral blood using Ficoll-Paque density gradient centrifugation. Total RNA was extracted with Trizol reagent, and quality was checked on an Agilent 2100 Bioanalyzer. What the authors observed across the whole study: During validation, the model predicted progression to ophthalmopathy a median of approximately 7 months ahead of onset, with almost 71% sensitivity and almost 75% specificity. Most expanded thyroid clonotypes (frequency above 0.001) were also detected in blood, a finding suggesting that blood repertoires may reflect thyroid immune responses. Ophthalmopathy was separated from stable hyperthyroidism by a 13 V-J signature model, with around 88% sensitivity and 81% to 82% specificity obtained in cross-validation and 80%/75% obtained in testing. No statistical method was used to set the sample size in advance, and investigators knew the group allocation.

Amplification of TCR beta CDR3 regions was carried out from RNA transcripts. A first-round RT-PCR of the TCR CDR3 used the HTBI primer set with the Qiagen OneStep RT-PCR kit. Libraries were constructed in a second round of multiplex PCR, after which size selection and purification were performed. Sequencing of the libraries was done on an Illumina HiSeq2000 using paired-end 100 bp reads. Processing in the source paper ran as follows. SOAPnuke was used to process the raw data, with reads discarded if the reads contained adapters or uncalled bases, had a mean Phred below 15, or lacked an exact constant-primer or identifier match. High-quality paired reads were merged using COPE v1.2.5, and each unique nucleotide sequence was defined as a clonotype. MiTCR v1.1 was used to align the clonotypes against IMGT TRBV, TRBD and TRBJ reference segments. The analysis included only V-J combinations with a frequency above 0.0001, which together covered 99.2% of the repertoires. The TCS score was defined as the ratio of F50 (clonal expansion) to E x V (chaos), calculated using BLOSUM62-based TCRdist between CDR3 peptides within each V-J. Welch's t-statistics and random forest reduced just over 500 V-J features to 10 to 15, which were used in a naive Bayes classifier (R e1071). Thyroid-blood repertoire similarity was quantified with the Morisita-Horn index. The raw public reads went through TCRdb reprocessing: fastp at Q25, MiXCR clone calling, in-frame beta chains kept. CDR3 protein sequences are deduplicated, and each keeps its most common genes and DNA. V and J calls and clone size were set by TCRdb, not the authors. This sample holds roughly 100,000 distinct CDR3 sequences; 47% were observed only once. Under 30% of the sample is taken by the ten largest.

At the junction V is shortened by 5 bases and J by 6 bases, with 18 bases in between. Including cysteine and phenylalanine, the CDR3 has 15 amino acids. Only the CDR3 part of the read is kept: 45 bases, read in frame from the first base. The germline V gene provides CDR1 SGHTA and CDR2 FQGNSA. Here the chain combines TRBV7-2 and TRBJ2-3; D gene: possibly TRBD2, on 7 matching bases. The sequencing sample was made of blood. This receptor was taken from a man between 35 and 55 years old with Graves' hyperthyroidism. The nucleotide sequence reads as follows: TGTGCCAGCAGCCCATTGAGGGGGGGCCGGGATACGCAGTATTTT. It encodes CASSPLRGGRDTQYF.